These 17 T cell receptor beta chains were sequenced from one sample in a study of blood T cell repertoires in COVID-19. TCRdb's table, derived via immunoSEQ multiplex PCR, lists solely in-frame clones and lacks some. The data show under 60,000 clones, approximately 84% seen once. Sequencing was performed on peripheral blood. The receptors come from a man between 60 and 75 years old with acute or convalescent COVID-19.

V is TRBV19 and J is TRBJ1-4; 10 bases line up with TRBD1. With 6 bases clipped from V and 5 bases from J, the junction kept 9 bases outside the gene matches. CDR3 length: 16 amino acids. Germline CDR1 is LNHDA and CDR2 is SQIVND (reference sequence). The CDR3 sequence is CASSGTGAIMNEKLFF. In DNA form, the CDR3 reads TGTGCCAGTAGCGGGACAGGGGCGATCATGAATGAAAAACTGTTTTTT. The full variable domain, in which reference TRBV19 and TRBJ1-4 provide the parts outside the CDR3, is DGGITQSPKYLFRKEGQNVTLSCEQNLNHDAMYWYRQDPGQGLRLIYYSQIVNDFQKGDIAEGYSVSREKKESFPLTVTSAQKNPTAFYLCASSGTGAIMNEKLFFGSGTQLSVL.

This clone was counted a single time. The chain links TRBV18 to TRBJ2-7; a weak D match, TRBD2 (5 bases). The V gene lost 6 bases and the J gene lost 5 bases, with 23 bases spanning the gap. The CDR3 length is 16 residues. CDR1 and CDR2 (germline): KGHSH, LQKENI. CDR3 bases: TGTGCCAGCTCTCTAAGCCGGGCTGAAGCGGACCACGAGCAGTACTTC. It codes for CASSLSRAEADHEQYF.

J is TRBJ1-2 and V is TRBV7-9; 7 bases are a match to TRBD1. Trimming took 3 bases from V and 4 from J; bases not matched to a gene: 2. CDR1 SEHNR and CDR2 FQNEAQ come from the germline V gene (reference sequence). This CDR3 has 13 residues. DNA for the CDR3: TGTGCCAGCAGCTTTGGGACAGTCTATGGCTACACCTTC. Protein product: CASSFGTVYGYTF.

J is TRBJ2-1 and V is TRBV7-7, with 10 bases lining up with TRBD2. CDR1 SSHAT and CDR2 FNYEAQ come from the germline V gene (reference sequence). This CDR3 contains 16 residues. V lost 2 bases and J lost 8; bases outside the gene matches: 9. This CDR3 is CASSLTPAGGPHEQFF. The CDR3, as DNA: TGTGCCAGCAGCTTAACCCCAGCGGGGGGGCCACATGAGCAGTTCTTC.

The V gene is TRBV7-2, the J gene TRBJ2-1; 10 bases align to TRBD2. The CDR3 runs 16 residues. With V trimmed by 1 base and J by 6 bases, 6 bases remained unmatched. CDR1 is SGHTA, CDR2 FQGNSA, per germline. CDR3 region: CASSLVLAGVFNEQFF. The CDR3 DNA reads as TGTGCCAGCAGCTTAGTTCTAGCGGGGGTCTTCAATGAGCAGTTCTTC.

This chain joins TRBV5-1 and TRBJ2-3; D may be TRBD1 (6 bases). Between the trimmed V and J ends, which lost 0 bases and 3 bases, there was a span of 14 bases. The V gene's germline CDR1 is SGHRS and CDR2 YFSETQ. The CDR3 has 16 residues. CDR3 in DNA: TGCGCCAGCAGCTTGGGCCCAGGGGCGGGTACAGATACGCAGTATTTT. Translating gives CASSLGPGAGTDTQYF.

This CDR3 reads CASIEGQYNSPLHF. The CDR3 bases are TGTGCCAGCATCGAGGGACAGTATAATTCACCCCTCCACTTT. The V call is TRBV2, the J call TRBJ1-6; 7 bases align to TRBD1. Losses at the gene ends were 7 bases for V and 4 bases for J; bases not matched to a gene: 4. The CDR3 sequence is 14 residues long. Germline lookup yields CDR1 SNHLY and CDR2 FYNNEI.

The chain is built from TRBV11-2 and TRBJ1-6; TRBD1 matches at 7 bases. The CDR3 has 17 residues. Trimming took 5 bases from V and 8 from J; bases not matched to a gene: 15. Per germline, CDR1 SGHAT and CDR2 FQNNGV. The DNA of the CDR3 is TGTGCCAGCAGCAGGAGACAGGGTGTAAGACGGGATTCACCCCTCCACTTT. It encodes CASSRRQGVRRDSPLHF.

The genes are TRBV7-2 and TRBJ1-2; the D is unclear. The V gene's germline CDR1 is SGHTA and CDR2 FQGNSA. The CDR3 totals 14 residues. V was cut by 4 bases and J by 0 bases, with 9 bases left in between. Here the CDR3 DNA reads TGTGCCAGCAGCTCACAGATCGCTAACTATGGCTACACCTTC. Amino acid sequence: CASSSQIANYGYTF.

The sample holds a few counts of this clone. The rearrangement links TRBV9 to TRBJ1-2; possibly TRBD1 for D (5 bases). Germline-derived CDR1 and CDR2 are SGDLS and YYNGEE. This CDR3 spans 13 amino acids. V dropped 0 bases and J dropped 3 bases, with 6 bases sitting between them. The CDR3 DNA reads TGTGCCAGCAGCGTAGGGGGGGACTATGGCTACACCTTC. Translated, it gives CASSVGGDYGYTF.

J is TRBJ1-5 and V is TRBV2, with 8 bases that match TRBD1. The germline CDR1 and CDR2 sequences are SNHLY and FYNNEI. The CDR3 totals 13 residues. Trimming took 5 bases from V and 5 from J; bases not matched to a gene: 2. The CDR3 DNA is TGTGCCAGCAGTCAGGACAGGGATCAGCCCCAGCATTTT. Encoded protein: CASSQDRDQPQHF.

The V call is TRBV18, the J call TRBJ1-2, with D possibly being TRBD1 (5 bases). V gave up 1 base and J gave up 8 bases, with 11 bases separating them. Per germline, CDR1 KGHSH and CDR2 LQKENI. The CDR3 totals 13 residues. The CDR3 loop is CASSPLREGGYTF. In nucleotides, the CDR3 is TGTGCCAGCTCACCACTCAGGGAGGGAGGCTACACCTTC.

The genes are TRBV2 and TRBJ1-3; possibly TRBD1 for D (6 bases). Germline-derived CDR1 and CDR2 are SNHLY and FYNNEI. Trimming took 8 bases from V and 2 from J, leaving 10 bases between them. The CDR3 spans 13 residues. Here the CDR3 reads CASLRDTGNTIYF. As DNA, the CDR3 is TGTGCCAGCCTGAGGGACACTGGAAACACCATATATTTT.

The chain couples TRBV25-1 to TRBJ2-5, with TRBD2 matching 8 bases. Germline CDR1 is MGHDK and CDR2 is SYGVNS. The CDR3 has 14 amino acids. The V segment lost 7 bases and the J segment 0 bases; nucleotides outside the gene matches: 4. CDR3 protein: CASTSGGDQETQYF. CDR3 DNA: TGTGCCAGCACTTCCGGGGGGGACCAAGAGACCCAGTACTTC.

The J gene is TRBJ1-4, the V gene TRBV2; D is ambiguous. Trimming left V 6 bases short and J 8 bases short, with 10 bases between. The CDR3 has 12 residues. Germline assignment: CDR1 SNHLY and CDR2 FYNNEI. CDR3 DNA: TGTGCCAGCAGACGTACTTTGGAAAAACTGTTTTTT. Protein sequence: CASRRTLEKLFF.

V and J are TRBV5-4 and TRBJ2-2; perhaps TRBD1 as D (6 bases). The CDR3 totals 15 residues. CDR1 SGHNT and CDR2 YYREEE come from the germline V gene (reference sequence). V lost 4 bases and J lost 1, with 11 bases in between. Here the CDR3 reads CASSGKDRNTGELFF. CDR3 coding DNA: TGTGCCAGCAGCGGAAAGGACAGGAACACCGGGGAGCTGTTTTTT. Looking up the rest from reference TRBV5-4 and TRBJ2-2 gives the full variable domain: ETGVTQSPTHLIKTRGQQVTLRCSSQSGHNTVSWYQQALGQGPQFIFQYYREEENGRGNFPPRFSGLQFPNYSSELNVNALELDDSALYLCASSGKDRNTGELFFGEGSRLTVL.

The gene calls are TRBV27 and TRBJ1-2; TRBD1 agrees at 8 bases. The CDR3 totals 15 residues. The V and J ends lost 5 bases and 4 bases, in that order; junction bases with no gene match: 9. The germline gives CDR1 MNHEY, CDR2 SMNVEV (reference sequence). The CDR3 nucleotides are TGTGCCAGCAGTCTGCGGGGACAGGCCTTCTATGGCTACACCTTC. Its protein is CASSLRGQAFYGYTF.